The T cell receptor (beta chain) described here comes from a study of beta chain features in type 1 diabetes. Study overall: Examination spanned approximately 110 million sorted cells from all samples.

Germline V gives CDR1 MNHEY, CDR2 SVGAGI. The length of the CDR3 is 14 residues. V lost 5 bases and J lost 3; bases outside the gene matches: 6. Sorting that relied on CD45RO/CCR7/CD25/CD127/CD95/CD27 yielded CD4+ naive, central memory, regulatory and stem cell-like memory cells. Reverse transcribing all isolated RNA meant expressed TCRB transcripts were sequenced. TCRdb's table, derived via immunoSEQ multiplex PCR, lists solely in-frame clones and lacks some. This repertoire shows around 350,000 clones, around an eighth found once; its top ten account for around 0.02%. The receptor was derived from a man between 18 and 29 years old in good health. Material: naive CD4+ T cells from blood. The V and J genes are TRBV6-5 and TRBJ1-1; 7 nucleotides line up with TRBD1. CDR3 in amino acids: CASSRGGGYTEAFF. For the CDR3, the DNA is TGTGCCAGCAGTCGAGGGGGCGGGTACACTGAAGCTTTCTTT.